This T cell receptor (beta chain) is from a study of spatial heterogeneity in lung cancer. General study points: Expanded intratumoral alpha and beta TCR counts tracked tumor mutation counts.

V lost 1 base, J lost 0 bases, and 6 bases stayed unmatched. The germline V gene encodes CDR1 SQVTM and CDR2 ANQGSEA. The CDR3 contains 16 residues. As to time point: sample taken at primary tumor resection. No cells were sorted before sequencing. The whole RNA sequenced was extracted from tumor, nontumor lung or frozen PBMC. Using its own MiXCR run on the 5' RACE reads, TCRdb lists one record per CDR3 protein. The sample includes about 2,300 distinct CDR3 sequences, more than 15% of them seen just once. Concerning this clonotype itself: Its antigen is not known.

The rearrangement uses TRBV29-1 and TRBJ2-3, with 8 bases matching TRBD2. The starting material was lung tumor tissue, obtained at surgery. This clonotype was sampled from a male donor with early-stage non-small cell lung cancer. CDR3 sequence reads: CSVEASGLASTDTQYF. For the CDR3, the DNA is TGCAGCGTTGAAGCGAGCGGACTAGCAAGCACAGATACGCAGTATTTT.